This T cell receptor beta chain was captured in a study of blood T cell repertoires in COVID-19. Study-level background: Donors in the United States, Italy and Spain gave samples during acute or convalescent COVID-19.

CDR1 is MDHEN and CDR2 is SYDVKM in the germline V gene. The CDR3 is 14 residues long. V lost 5 bases, J lost 8 bases, and 4 bases stayed unmatched. Per the study methods: Reference gene primer amplification in the assay estimated nucleated cell counts. The protocol was immunoSEQ multiplex PCR, while the TCRdb copy is restricted to in-frame clones and leaves out a portion. Clonal size and the V and J genes are those of that table, whereas D and trimming came from the DNA. The sample holds about 36,000 clones, 78% seen once. This rearrangement joins TRBV28 to TRBJ2-1; 12 nucleotides match TRBD2. The sequenced sample consisted of peripheral blood. The source of this sequence is a man aged 65 to 79 with acute or convalescent COVID-19. The CDR3 is CASSRLAGVHEQFF. As DNA, the CDR3 is TGTGCCAGCAGTCGACTAGCGGGAGTACATGAGCAGTTCTTC.